This TCR beta chain is from a study of T-cell memory formation after mild COVID-19. Study as a whole: The two donors had largely donor-specific TCR clusters.

Germline lookup yields CDR1 LNHNV and CDR2 YYDKDF (reference sequence). Trimming took 0 bases from V and 6 from J, leaving 15 bases between them. CDR3 length: 16 amino acids. Using its own MiXCR run on the 5' RACE reads, TCRdb lists one record per CDR3 protein. Of about 82,000 distinct CDR3 sequences in the sample, 10% to 15% were seen once. The genes are TRBV15 and TRBJ2-4, with no clear D. The source material was PBMCs or a T cell subset sorted from them (not recorded which). The source is an adult woman who had mild COVID-19 (a few samples of this study predate the infection). Cell type and time point are not known. The CDR3 bases are TGTGCCACCAGCAGAGATCGGACGGCCTCGAGAAACATTCAGTACTTC. Its protein is CATSRDRTASRNIQYF.